This record concerns one TCR beta chain sequence. Its antigen is undetermined. Other DNA sequences of this sample code for an identical CDR3. The data are from a study of cytomegalovirus exposure and HLA in healthy donors. As for the study in general: As released early, the data held 80 million to 90 million unique TCRs from HLA-typed donors. Points from the study as a whole: A list of 150 or so TCR beta chains associated with cytomegalovirus was given.

Losses at the gene ends were 6 bases for V and 4 bases for J; bases not matched to a gene: 7. The germline gives CDR1 MDHEN, CDR2 SYDVKM. CDR3 length: 14 amino acids. Amplification used 60 Vbeta primers and 13 Jbeta primers. The data were produced by immunoSEQ multiplex PCR, yet TCRdb's version contains in-frame clones alone and is incomplete. The sample has 99,000 or so clones, approximately 82% seen once. The J gene is TRBJ2-5, the V gene TRBV28; TRBD2 aligns across 8 bases. The sequence came from a man aged 40-50 years in good health and CMV-seropositive. Sequenced sample: PBMCs. CDR3 loop: CASSPGGGRETQYF. The CDR3 DNA follows: TGTGCCAGCAGCCCCGGGGGGGGCCGAGAGACCCAGTACTTC.